The 15 T cell receptor beta chains given below trace back to one sample, sequenced in a study of blood T cell repertoires in COVID-19. Measured with immunoSEQ multiplex PCR; TCRdb has only the in-frame clones, and not every one. Of under 250,000 clones in the sample, about 88% were seen once. The sequencing sample was made of peripheral blood. These receptors originate from a man aged 45 to 65 with COVID-19, enrolled during active disease.

The V gene is TRBV18, the J gene TRBJ2-7, with 14 bases lining up with TRBD2. The CDR3 sequence is 17 residues long. The ends lost 3 bases at V and 5 bases at J; junction bases unmatched: 9. In germline, CDR1 is KGHSH, CDR2 LQKENI. The DNA for the CDR3 is TGTGCCAGCTCACCCCCGGGACTAGCGGGAGAGGATGACGAGCAGTACTTC. Its protein is CASSPPGLAGEDDEQYF. Full variable domain (outside the CDR3, taken from reference TRBV18 and TRBJ2-7): NAGVMQNPRHLVRRRGQEARLRCSPMKGHSHVYWYRQLPEEGLKFMVYLQKENIIDESGMPKERFSAEFPKEGPSILRIQQVVRGDSAAYFCASSPPGLAGEDDEQYFGPGTRLTVT.

The chain employs TRBV18 and TRBJ1-4; no reliable D call. The ends were cut back, 4 bases at V and 2 bases at J, with 8 bases in the middle. Germline V gene data show CDR1 as KGHSH and CDR2 as LQKENI. The CDR3 is 14 residues long. CDR3 coding DNA: TGTGCCAGCTCACTCGGGGTTACTAATGAAAAACTGTTTTTT. Translated, it gives CASSLGVTNEKLFF. The full variable domain, in which reference TRBV18 and TRBJ1-4 provide the parts outside the CDR3, is NAGVMQNPRHLVRRRGQEARLRCSPMKGHSHVYWYRQLPEEGLKFMVYLQKENIIDESGMPKERFSAEFPKEGPSILRIQQVVRGDSAAYFCASSLGVTNEKLFFGSGTQLSVL.

This clone was picked up one time. This chain joins TRBV11-2 and TRBJ2-7, with D perhaps matching TRBD2 (6 bases). Germline loops: CDR1 SGHAT, CDR2 FQNNGV. V gave up 4 bases and J gave up 0 bases, with 19 bases separating them. The CDR3 extends over 17 amino acids. The CDR3 here is CASSSRRRDAHSYEQYF. In DNA, the CDR3 is TGTGCCAGCAGCTCCCGCAGGCGGGATGCACACTCCTACGAGCAGTACTTC. Together with reference TRBV11-2 and TRBJ2-7, the CDR3 gives the full variable domain: EAGVAQSPRYKIIEKRQSVAFWCNPISGHATLYWYQQILGQGPKLLIQFQNNGVVDDSQLPKDRFSAERLKGVDSTLKIQPAKLEDSAVYLCASSSRRRDAHSYEQYFGPGTRLTVT.

The CDR3 DNA sequence: TGCAGCGTTGTGGGTAGCGCGGTTACGGCGCAGTATTTT. This encodes CSVVGSAVTAQYF. The chain employs TRBV29-1 and TRBJ2-3; TRBD2 might be the D (5 bases). V was trimmed by 4 bases and J by 10 bases, leaving 18 bases between them. The CDR3 extends over 13 amino acids. Germline V gene lookup returns CDR1 SQVTM and CDR2 ANQGSEA.

The CDR3 nucleotides read TGTGCCAGCAGCCCACCAGGGGAAGGGGACTACGAGCAGTACTTC. Residues: CASSPPGEGDYEQYF. This chain links TRBV6-2 or TRBV6-3 with TRBJ2-7; D is possibly TRBD1 (6 bases). The CDR3 sequence is 15 residues long. In germline, CDR1 is MNHEY, CDR2 SVGEGT. Trimming removed 6 bases at V and 3 bases at J, with 18 bases between.

The V gene is TRBV11-3, the J gene TRBJ2-2, with a possible D match to TRBD2 (6 bases). V lost 3 bases, J lost 1 base, and 15 bases lay in between. This CDR3 comprises 17 residues. Germline CDR1 is SGHNT and CDR2 is YENEEA. As DNA, the CDR3 is TGTGCCAGCAGCTTTGAAAGCGGGCTATTGAACACCGGGGAGCTGTTTTTT. Protein product: CASSFESGLLNTGELFF.

CDR3 residues: CASSLASGVGNEQFF. CDR3 DNA: TGTGCCAGCAGCTTGGCCTCAGGGGTGGGCAATGAGCAGTTCTTC. This chain uses TRBV5-4 with TRBJ2-1; TRBD1 is a possible D gene (6 bases). CDR1 SGHNT and CDR2 YYREEE come from the germline V gene (reference sequence). The V end lost 0 bases, the J end lost 6 bases, and 13 bases lay between the germline ends. The CDR3 totals 15 residues.

The J gene is TRBJ2-2, the V gene TRBV24-1; TRBD1 agrees at 7 bases. V dropped 4 bases and J dropped 0; count of bases not matched to a gene: 13. This CDR3 region has 19 residues. CDR1 is KGHDR and CDR2 is SFDVKD in the germline V gene. The CDR3: CATSDLGQPPASNTGELFF. Written as DNA, the CDR3 is TGTGCCACCAGTGACCTGGGACAGCCTCCTGCTTCGAACACCGGGGAGCTGTTTTTT.

V and J are TRBV29-1 and TRBJ2-7, with a weak D call TRBD2 (5 bases). Trimming left V 7 bases short and J 5 bases short, with 21 bases between. The CDR3 contains 14 residues. Germline V lookup: CDR1 SQVTM, CDR2 ANQGSEA. The CDR3 is CSAKYTRGVHEQYF. Written as DNA, the CDR3 is TGCAGCGCTAAATATACCCGGGGTGTCCACGAGCAGTACTTC.

V gene TRBV6-2 or TRBV6-3 combines with J gene TRBJ2-1; the D gene is possibly TRBD2 (6 bases). V shed 2 bases and J shed 4 bases, with 15 bases lying between them. The germline CDR1 and CDR2 sequences are MNHEY and SVGEGT. The CDR3 sequence is 16 residues long. The CDR3 DNA reads TGTGCCAGCAGTTACACCTTAGCGGCGACGTACAATGAGCAGTTCTTC. It specifies CASSYTLAATYNEQFF.

This sequence joins TRBV9 and TRBJ2-7, with D maybe TRBD2 (5 bases). V was pared by 4 bases and J by 0 bases, with 14 bases between. From germline, CDR1 is SGDLS and CDR2 YYNGEE. This CDR3 spans 15 amino acids. In DNA, the CDR3 is TGTGCCAGCAGCCCCATGGAGGTGAGCTCCTACGAGCAGTACTTC. Protein sequence: CASSPMEVSSYEQYF. The whole variable domain, remainder taken from reference TRBV9 and TRBJ2-7, is DSGVTQTPKHLITATGQRVTLRCSPRSGDLSVYWYQQSLDQGLQFLIQYYNGEERAKGNILERFSAQQFPDLHSELNLSSLELGDSALYFCASSPMEVSSYEQYFGPGTRLTVT.

The J gene is TRBJ2-1, the V gene TRBV24-1, with 7 bases lining up with TRBD1. This CDR3 is 15 amino acids long. Germline CDR1 and CDR2: KGHDR and SFDVKD. V lost 3 bases and J lost 0; bases outside the gene matches: 1. Here the CDR3 reads CATSDRQGSYNEQFF. The CDR3 DNA reads as TGTGCCACCAGTGATCGACAGGGCTCCTACAATGAGCAGTTCTTC.

V is TRBV5-1 and J is TRBJ1-2; D might be TRBD1 (6 bases). The germline CDR1 and CDR2 sequences are SGHRS and YFSETQ. The CDR3 consists of 14 residues. Trimming shortened V by 5 bases and J by 6 bases, and 17 bases separated the two germline ends. The CDR3, as DNA: TGCGCCAGCAGTTACTATCAGGGGTTGGATGGCTACACCTTC. It is translated as CASSYYQGLDGYTF.

The chain joins TRBV19 to TRBJ2-2; TRBD1 agrees at 8 bases. Germline V gene sequence: CDR1 LNHDA, CDR2 SQIVND (reference sequence). J gave up 7 bases and V 10 bases, and 11 bases lay outside the gene matches. The CDR3 loop spans 14 amino acids. CDR3 amino acids: CATVRQGWGGELFF. As DNA, the CDR3 is TGTGCCACCGTCCGACAGGGGTGGGGCGGGGAGCTGTTTTTT.

This clone was counted a single time. CDR3 in DNA: TGTGCCAGCAGACCGGGACAGGCGAACACTGAAGCTTTCTTT. Its protein is CASRPGQANTEAFF. The chain combines TRBV3-1 (or the pseudogene TRBV3-2) with TRBJ1-1, with 8 bases fitting TRBD1. Per the germline V gene, CDR1 is LGHDT and CDR2 is YNNKEL (reference sequence). V lost 6 bases to trimming and J lost 1 base; unmatched junction nucleotides: 4. The CDR3 contains 14 residues.